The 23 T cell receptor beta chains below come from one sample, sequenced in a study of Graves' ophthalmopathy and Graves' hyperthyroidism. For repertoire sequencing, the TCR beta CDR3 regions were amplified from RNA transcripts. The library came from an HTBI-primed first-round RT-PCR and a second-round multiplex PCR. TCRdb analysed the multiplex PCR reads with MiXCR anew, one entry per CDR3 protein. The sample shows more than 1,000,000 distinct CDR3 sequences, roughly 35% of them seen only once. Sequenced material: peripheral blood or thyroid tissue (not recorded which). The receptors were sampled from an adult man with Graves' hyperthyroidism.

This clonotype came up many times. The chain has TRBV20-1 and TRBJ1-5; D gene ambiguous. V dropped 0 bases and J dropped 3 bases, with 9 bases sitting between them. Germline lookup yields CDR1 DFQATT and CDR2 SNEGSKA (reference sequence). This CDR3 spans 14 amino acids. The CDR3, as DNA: TGCAGTGCTAGAGATCTGGGATACAATCAGCCCCAGCATTTT. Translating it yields CSARDLGYNQPQHF.

In DNA form, the CDR3 reads TGCAGTGCTAGACAGGGGCGAAAACTGTTTTTT. Protein product: CSARQGRKLFF. The rearrangement links TRBV20-1 to TRBJ1-4, with D maybe TRBD1 (6 bases). Germline CDR1 is DFQATT and CDR2 is SNEGSKA (reference sequence). V shed 2 bases and J shed 10 bases, with 8 bases lying between them. CDR3 length equals 11 residues.

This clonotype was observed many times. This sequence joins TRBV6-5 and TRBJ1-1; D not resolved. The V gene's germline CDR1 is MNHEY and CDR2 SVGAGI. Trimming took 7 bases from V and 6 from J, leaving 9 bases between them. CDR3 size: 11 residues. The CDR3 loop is CASKTPSEAFF. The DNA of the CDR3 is TGTGCCAGCAAGACCCCGTCTGAAGCTTTCTTT.

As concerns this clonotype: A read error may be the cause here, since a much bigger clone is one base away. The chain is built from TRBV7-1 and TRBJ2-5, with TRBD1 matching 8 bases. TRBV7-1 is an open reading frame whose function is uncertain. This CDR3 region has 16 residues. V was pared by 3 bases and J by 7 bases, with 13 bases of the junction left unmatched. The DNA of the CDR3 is TGTGCCAGCAGCTCCGTACAGGGGGTACTCGGGCGGACCCAGTACTTC. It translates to CASSSVQGVLGRTQYF.

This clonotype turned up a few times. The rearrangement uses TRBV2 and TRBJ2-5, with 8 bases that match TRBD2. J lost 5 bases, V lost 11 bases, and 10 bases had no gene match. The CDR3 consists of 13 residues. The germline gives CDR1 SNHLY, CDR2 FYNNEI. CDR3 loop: CAWSPGLGETQYF. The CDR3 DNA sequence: TGTGCCTGGAGCCCGGGACTAGGGGAGACCCAGTACTTC.

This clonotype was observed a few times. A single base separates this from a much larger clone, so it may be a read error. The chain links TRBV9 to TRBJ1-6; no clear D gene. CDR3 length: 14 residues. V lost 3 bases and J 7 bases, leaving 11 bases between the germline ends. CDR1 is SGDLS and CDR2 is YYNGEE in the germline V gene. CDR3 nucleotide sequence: TGTGCCAGCAGCGCCGGACGGAGAAATTCACCCCTCCACTTT. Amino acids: CASSAGRRNSPLHF. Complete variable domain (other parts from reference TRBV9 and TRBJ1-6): DSGVTQTPKHLITATGQRVTLRCSPRSGDLSVYWYQQSLDQGLQFLIQYYNGEERAKGNILERFSAQQFPDLHSELNLSSLELGDSALYFCASSAGRRNSPLHFGNGTRLTVT.

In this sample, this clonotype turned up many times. CDR3 sequence reads: CAISKLKGPPVSEQYF. The CDR3 DNA reads TGTGCCATCAGCAAACTAAAGGGGCCCCCGGTGTCGGAGCAGTACTTC. The rearrangement uses TRBV10-3 and TRBJ2-7, with a tentative D call TRBD1 (5 bases). CDR3 length: 16 residues. Between the trimmed V and J ends, which lost 6 bases and 7 bases, there was a span of 25 bases. Germline CDR1 and CDR2: ENHRY and SYGVKD.

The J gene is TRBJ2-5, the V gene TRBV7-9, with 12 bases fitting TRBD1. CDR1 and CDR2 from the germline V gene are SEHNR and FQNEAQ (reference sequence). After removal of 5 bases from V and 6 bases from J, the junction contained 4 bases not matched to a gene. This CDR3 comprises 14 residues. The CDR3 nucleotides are TGTGCCAGCAGCACCGGGACAGGGGGCCAGACCCAGTACTTC. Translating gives CASSTGTGGQTQYF.

This CDR3 is CASSGLAGGHGTQYF. As DNA, the CDR3 is TGTGCCAGCAGTGGACTAGCGGGGGGGCATGGGACCCAGTACTTC. This sequence joins TRBV6-5 and TRBJ2-5, with TRBD2 matching 15 bases. Germline V gene lookup returns CDR1 MNHEY and CDR2 SVGAGI. V was clipped by 5 bases and J by 7 bases; unmatched bases: 5. The CDR3 contains 15 residues.

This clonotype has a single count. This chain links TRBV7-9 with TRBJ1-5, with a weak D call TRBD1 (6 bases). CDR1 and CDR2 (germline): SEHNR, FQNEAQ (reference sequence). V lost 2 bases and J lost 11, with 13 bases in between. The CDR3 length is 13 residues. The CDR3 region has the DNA TGTGCCAGCAGCTTACCGGGGGGCGAGACCCAGCATTTT. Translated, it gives CASSLPGGETQHF.

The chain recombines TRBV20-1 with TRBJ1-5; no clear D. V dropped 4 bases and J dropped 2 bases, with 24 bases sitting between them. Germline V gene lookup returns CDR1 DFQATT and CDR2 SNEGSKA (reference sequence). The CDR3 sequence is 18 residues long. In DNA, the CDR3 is TGCAGTGCTACCGGGATTGGGGAAGCTGTCAAGGGCAATCAGCCCCAGCATTTT. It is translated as CSATGIGEAVKGNQPQHF.

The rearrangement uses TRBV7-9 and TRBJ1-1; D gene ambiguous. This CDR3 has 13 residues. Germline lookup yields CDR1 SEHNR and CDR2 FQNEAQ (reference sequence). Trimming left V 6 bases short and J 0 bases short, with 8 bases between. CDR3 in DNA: TGTGCCAGCAGAAGTACGGTGAACACTGAAGCTTTCTTT. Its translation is CASRSTVNTEAFF.

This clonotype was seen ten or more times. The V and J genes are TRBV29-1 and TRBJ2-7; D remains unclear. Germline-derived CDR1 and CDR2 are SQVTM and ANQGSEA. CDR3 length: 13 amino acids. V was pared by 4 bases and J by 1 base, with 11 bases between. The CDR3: CSVGQAASYEQYF. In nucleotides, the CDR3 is TGCAGCGTTGGTCAGGCTGCGTCCTACGAGCAGTACTTC.

The CDR3 DNA reads TGCAGCGTCCCCCCGGGACAGGGGGCAATGAACACTGAAGCTTTCTTT. Translated: CSVPPGQGAMNTEAFF. The rearrangement links TRBV29-1 to TRBJ1-1; 12 positions agree with TRBD1. The junction had 8 bases not matched to a gene; V was cut back by 6 bases and J by 0 bases. Germline V CDR1 and CDR2: SQVTM, ANQGSEA. The CDR3 consists of 16 residues.

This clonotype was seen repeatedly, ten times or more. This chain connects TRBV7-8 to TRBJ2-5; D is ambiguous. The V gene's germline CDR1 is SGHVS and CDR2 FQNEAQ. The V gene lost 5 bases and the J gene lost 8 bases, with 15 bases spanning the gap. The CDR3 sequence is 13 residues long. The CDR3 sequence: CASSPRTSSTQYF. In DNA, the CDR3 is TGTGCCAGCAGCCCTAGGACCAGCTCTACCCAGTACTTC.

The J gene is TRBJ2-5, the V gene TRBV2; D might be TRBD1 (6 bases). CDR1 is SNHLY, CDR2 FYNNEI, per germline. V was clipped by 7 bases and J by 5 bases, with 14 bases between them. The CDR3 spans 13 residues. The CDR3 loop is CASTKGQMETQYF. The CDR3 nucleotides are TGTGCCAGCACGAAGGGACAAATGGAGACCCAGTACTTC.

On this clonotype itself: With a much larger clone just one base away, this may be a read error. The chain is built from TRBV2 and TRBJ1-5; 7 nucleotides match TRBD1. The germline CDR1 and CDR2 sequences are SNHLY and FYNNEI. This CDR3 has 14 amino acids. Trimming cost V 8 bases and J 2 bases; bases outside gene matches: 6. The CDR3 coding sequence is TGTGCCAGCGGGGACGACAGGGGCAATCAGCCCCAGCATTTT. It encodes CASGDDRGNQPQHF.

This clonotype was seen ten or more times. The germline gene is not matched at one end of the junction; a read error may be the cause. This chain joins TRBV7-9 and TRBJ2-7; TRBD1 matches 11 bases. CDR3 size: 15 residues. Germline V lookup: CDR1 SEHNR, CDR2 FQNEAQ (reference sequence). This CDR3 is CASSRGTGGTYEQYF. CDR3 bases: TGCGCCAGCAGCCGAGGGACAGGGGGAACCTACGAGCAGTACTTC. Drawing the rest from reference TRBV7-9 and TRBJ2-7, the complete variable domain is DTGVSQNPRHKITKRGQNVTFRCDPISEHNRLYWYRQTLGQGPEFLTYFQNEAQLEKSRLLSDRFSAERPKGSFSTLEIQRTEQGDSAMYLCASSRGTGGTYEQYFGPGTRLTVT.

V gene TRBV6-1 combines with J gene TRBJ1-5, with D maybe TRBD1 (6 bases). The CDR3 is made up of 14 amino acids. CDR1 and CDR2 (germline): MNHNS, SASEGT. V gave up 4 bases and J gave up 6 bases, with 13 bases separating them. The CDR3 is CASSVTGTSQPQHF. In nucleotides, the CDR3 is TGTGCCAGCAGTGTTACAGGGACGAGTCAGCCCCAGCATTTT.

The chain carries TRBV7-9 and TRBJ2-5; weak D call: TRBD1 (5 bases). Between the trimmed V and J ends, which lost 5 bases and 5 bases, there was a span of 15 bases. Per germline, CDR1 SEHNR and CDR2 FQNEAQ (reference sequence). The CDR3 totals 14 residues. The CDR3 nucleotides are TGTGCCAGCAGCCCCGACAGAGAAGTGGAGACCCAGTACTTC. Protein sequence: CASSPDREVETQYF.

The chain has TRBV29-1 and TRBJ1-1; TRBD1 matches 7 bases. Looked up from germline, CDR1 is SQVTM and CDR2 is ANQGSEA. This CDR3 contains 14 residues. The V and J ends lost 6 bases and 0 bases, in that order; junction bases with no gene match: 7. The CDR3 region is CSVDPGQLNTEAFF. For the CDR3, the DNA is TGCAGCGTCGATCCGGGACAGTTGAACACTGAAGCTTTCTTT.

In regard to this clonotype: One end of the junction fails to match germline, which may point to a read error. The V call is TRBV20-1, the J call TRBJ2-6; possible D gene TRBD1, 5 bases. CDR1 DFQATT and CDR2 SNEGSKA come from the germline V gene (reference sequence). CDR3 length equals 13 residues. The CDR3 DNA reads TGCAGTCAACTGGCGCGTGGGGCCTACGTCCTGACTTTC. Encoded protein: CSQLARGAYVLTF.

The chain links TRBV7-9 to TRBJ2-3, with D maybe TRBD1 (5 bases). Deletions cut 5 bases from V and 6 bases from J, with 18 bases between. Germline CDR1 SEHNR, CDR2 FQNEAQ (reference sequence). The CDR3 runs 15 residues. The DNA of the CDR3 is TGTGCCAGCAGCCCCGGACATTCGGCATTGGATACGCAGTATTTT. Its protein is CASSPGHSALDTQYF.